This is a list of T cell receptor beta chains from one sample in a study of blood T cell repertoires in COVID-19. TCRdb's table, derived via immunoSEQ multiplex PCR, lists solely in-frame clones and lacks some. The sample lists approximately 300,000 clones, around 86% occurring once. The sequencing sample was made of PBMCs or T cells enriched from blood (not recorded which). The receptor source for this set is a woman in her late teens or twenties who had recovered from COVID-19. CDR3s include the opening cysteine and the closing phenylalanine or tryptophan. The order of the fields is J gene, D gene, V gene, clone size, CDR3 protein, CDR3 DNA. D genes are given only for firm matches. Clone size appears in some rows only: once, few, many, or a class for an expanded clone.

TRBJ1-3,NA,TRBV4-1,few,CASSPNPFGNTIYF,TGCGCCAGCAGCCCTAACCCGTTTGGAAACACCATATATTTT
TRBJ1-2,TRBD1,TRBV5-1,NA,CASSPDRTGNPRWGYTF,TGCGCCAGCAGCCCGGATCGGACAGGGAACCCCCGGTGGGGCTACACCTTC
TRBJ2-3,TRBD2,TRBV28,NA,CASSKGTSGSGADTQYF,TGTGCCAGCAGTAAAGGGACTAGCGGGAGTGGAGCAGATACGCAGTATTTT
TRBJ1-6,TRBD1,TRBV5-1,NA,CASSGGTGESSPLHF,TGCGCCAGCAGCGGAGGGACAGGGGAAAGTTCACCCCTCCACTTT
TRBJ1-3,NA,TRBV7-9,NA,CASSFGQFSGNTIYF,TGTGCCAGCAGCTTTGGACAGTTCTCTGGAAACACCATATATTTT
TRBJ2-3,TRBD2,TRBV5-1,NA,CASSLAPHMTSGEQDTQYF,TGCGCCAGCAGCTTGGCCCCACACATGACTAGCGGGGAGCAAGATACGCAGTATTTT
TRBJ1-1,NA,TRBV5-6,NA,CASSLGAGGAFF,TGTGCCAGCAGCTTGGGCGCCGGAGGAGCTTTCTTT
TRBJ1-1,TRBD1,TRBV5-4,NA,CASSGTGGAHTEAFF,TGTGCCAGCAGCGGAACAGGGGGCGCGCACACTGAAGCTTTCTTT
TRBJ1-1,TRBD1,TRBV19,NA,CASIPVDGSTGVGTEAFF,TGTGCCAGTATCCCCGTCGATGGATCTACAGGGGTCGGCACTGAAGCTTTCTTT
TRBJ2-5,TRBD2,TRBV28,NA,CASSGRASGTQETQYF,TGTGCCAGCAGTGGCCGGGCTAGCGGGACTCAAGAGACCCAGTACTTC
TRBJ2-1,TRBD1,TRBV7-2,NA,CASSLRAGGAANEQFF,TGTGCCAGCAGCTTAAGGGCAGGGGGTGCGGCGAATGAGCAGTTCTTC
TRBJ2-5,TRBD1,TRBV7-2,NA,CASSLVQGAQETQYF,TGTGCCAGCAGCTTAGTCCAGGGGGCACAAGAGACCCAGTACTTC
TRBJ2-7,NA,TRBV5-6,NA,CASSLGQGIYEQYF,TGTGCCAGCAGCTTGGGTCAGGGGATCTACGAGCAGTACTTC
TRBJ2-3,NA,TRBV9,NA,CASSSGWSTDTQYF,TGTGCCAGCAGCTCGGGATGGAGCACAGATACGCAGTATTTT
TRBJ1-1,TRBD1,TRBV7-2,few,CASSLVGTGALNTEAFF,TGTGCCAGCAGCTTAGTCGGGACAGGGGCTTTGAACACTGAAGCTTTCTTT
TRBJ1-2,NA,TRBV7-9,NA,CASSLVSRGGYTF,TGTGCCAGCAGCTTAGTGAGTCGGGGTGGCTACACCTTC
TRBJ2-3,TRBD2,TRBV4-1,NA,CAGGGAGGTDTQYF,TGCGCCGGGGGGGGTGCGGGAGGAACAGATACGCAGTATTTT
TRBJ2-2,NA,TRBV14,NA,CASSSLVTGELFF,TGTGCCAGCAGCAGCCTTGTCACCGGGGAGCTGTTTTTT
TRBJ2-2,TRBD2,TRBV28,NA,CASSYWRGGHSGELFF,TGTGCCAGCAGCTATTGGCGGGGGGGCCATTCCGGGGAGCTGTTTTTT